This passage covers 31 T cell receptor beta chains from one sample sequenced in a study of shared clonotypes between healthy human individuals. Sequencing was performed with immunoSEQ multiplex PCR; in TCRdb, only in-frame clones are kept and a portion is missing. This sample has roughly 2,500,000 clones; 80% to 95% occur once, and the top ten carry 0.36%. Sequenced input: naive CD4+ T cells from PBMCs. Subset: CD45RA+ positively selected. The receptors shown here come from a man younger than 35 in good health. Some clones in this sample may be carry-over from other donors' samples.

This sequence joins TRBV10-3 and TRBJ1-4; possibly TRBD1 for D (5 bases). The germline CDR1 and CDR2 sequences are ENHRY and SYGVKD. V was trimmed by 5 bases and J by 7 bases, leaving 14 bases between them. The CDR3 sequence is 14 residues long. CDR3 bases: TGTGCCATCAGTAGGACACCAGAGGGTGAAAAACTGTTTTTT. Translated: CAISRTPEGEKLFF.

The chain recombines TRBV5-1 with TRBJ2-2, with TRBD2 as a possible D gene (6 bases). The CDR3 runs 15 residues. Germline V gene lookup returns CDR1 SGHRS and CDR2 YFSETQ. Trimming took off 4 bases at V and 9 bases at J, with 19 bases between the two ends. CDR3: CASSMGVSGNWELFF. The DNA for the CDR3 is TGCGCCAGCAGCATGGGGGTTAGCGGCAACTGGGAGCTGTTTTTT.

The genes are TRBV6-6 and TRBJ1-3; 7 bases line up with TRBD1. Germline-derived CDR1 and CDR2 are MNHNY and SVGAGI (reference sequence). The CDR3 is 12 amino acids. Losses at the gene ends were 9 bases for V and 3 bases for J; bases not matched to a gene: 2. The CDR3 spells CASQGGGNTIYF. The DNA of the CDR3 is TGTGCCAGTCAGGGGGGTGGAAACACCATATATTTT.

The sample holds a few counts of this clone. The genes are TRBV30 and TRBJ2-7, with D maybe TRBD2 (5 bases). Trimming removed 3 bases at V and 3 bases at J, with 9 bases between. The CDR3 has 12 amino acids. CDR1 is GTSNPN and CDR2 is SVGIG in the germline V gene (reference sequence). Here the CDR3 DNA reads TGTGCCTGGAGCCGGGATCTCTACGAGCAGTACTTC. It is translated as CAWSRDLYEQYF.

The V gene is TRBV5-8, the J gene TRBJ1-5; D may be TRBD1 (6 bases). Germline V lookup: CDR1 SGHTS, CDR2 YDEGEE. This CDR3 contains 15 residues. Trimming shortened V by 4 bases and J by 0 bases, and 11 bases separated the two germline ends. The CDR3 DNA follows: TGTGCCAGCAGCAAAACAGGGTATAGCAATCAGCCCCAGCATTTT. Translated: CASSKTGYSNQPQHF.

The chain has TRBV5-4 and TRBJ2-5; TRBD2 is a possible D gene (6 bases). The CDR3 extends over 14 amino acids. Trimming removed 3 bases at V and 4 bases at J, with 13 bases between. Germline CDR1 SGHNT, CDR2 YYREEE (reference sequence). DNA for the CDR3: TGTGCCAGCAGCTATAGCGGTGCGGGAGAGACCCAGTACTTC. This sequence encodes CASSYSGAGETQYF.

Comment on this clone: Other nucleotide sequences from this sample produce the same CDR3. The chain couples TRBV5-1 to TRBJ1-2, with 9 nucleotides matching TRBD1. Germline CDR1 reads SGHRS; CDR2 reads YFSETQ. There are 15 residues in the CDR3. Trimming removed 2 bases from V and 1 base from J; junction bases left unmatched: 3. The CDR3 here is CASSLWTGDNYGYTF. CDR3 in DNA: TGCGCCAGCAGCTTATGGACAGGGGATAACTATGGCTACACCTTC.

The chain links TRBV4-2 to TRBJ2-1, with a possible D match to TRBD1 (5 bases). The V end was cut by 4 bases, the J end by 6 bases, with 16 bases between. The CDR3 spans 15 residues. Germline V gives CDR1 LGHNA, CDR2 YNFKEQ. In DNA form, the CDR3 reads TGTGCCAGCAGCCGAACTCCCAAGGGGTCCAATGAGCAGTTCTTC. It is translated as CASSRTPKGSNEQFF.

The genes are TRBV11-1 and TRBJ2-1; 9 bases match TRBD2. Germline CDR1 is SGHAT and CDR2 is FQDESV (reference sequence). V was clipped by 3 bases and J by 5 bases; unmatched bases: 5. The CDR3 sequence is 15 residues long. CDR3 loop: CASSFGGRGDNEQFF. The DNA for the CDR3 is TGTGCCAGCAGCTTTGGCGGGAGGGGGGACAATGAGCAGTTCTTC.

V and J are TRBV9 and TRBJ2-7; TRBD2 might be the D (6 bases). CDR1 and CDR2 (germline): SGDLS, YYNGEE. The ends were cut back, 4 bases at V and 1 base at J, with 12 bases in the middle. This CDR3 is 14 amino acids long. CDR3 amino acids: CASSSGVGSYEQYF. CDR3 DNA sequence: TGTGCCAGCAGCTCGGGGGTCGGGTCCTACGAGCAGTACTTC.

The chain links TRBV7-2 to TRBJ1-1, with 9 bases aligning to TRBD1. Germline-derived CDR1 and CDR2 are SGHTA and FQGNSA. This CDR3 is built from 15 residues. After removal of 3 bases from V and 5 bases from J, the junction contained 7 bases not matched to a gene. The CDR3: CASSLQTGGVTEAFF. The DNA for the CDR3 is TGTGCCAGCAGCTTGCAGACAGGGGGAGTTACTGAAGCTTTCTTT.

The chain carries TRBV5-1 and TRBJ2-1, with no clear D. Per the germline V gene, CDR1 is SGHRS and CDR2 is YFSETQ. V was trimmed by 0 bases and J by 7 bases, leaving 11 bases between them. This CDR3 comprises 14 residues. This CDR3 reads CASSLDGSRNEQFF. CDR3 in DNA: TGCGCCAGCAGCTTGGACGGGTCCAGGAATGAGCAGTTCTTC.

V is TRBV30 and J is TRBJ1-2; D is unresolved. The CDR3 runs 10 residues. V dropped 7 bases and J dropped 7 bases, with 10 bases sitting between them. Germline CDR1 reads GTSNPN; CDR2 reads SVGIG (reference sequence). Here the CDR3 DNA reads TGTGCCTTGCAGGCTGGTGGCTACACCTTC. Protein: CALQAGGYTF.

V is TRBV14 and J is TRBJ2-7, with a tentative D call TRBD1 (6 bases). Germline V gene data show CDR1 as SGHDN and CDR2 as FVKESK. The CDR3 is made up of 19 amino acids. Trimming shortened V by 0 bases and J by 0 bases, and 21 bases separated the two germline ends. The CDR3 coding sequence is TGTGCCAGCAGCCAAGAGCGAAAAGGCCTCGACAGGAGCTCCTACGAGCAGTACTTC. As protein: CASSQERKGLDRSSYEQYF.

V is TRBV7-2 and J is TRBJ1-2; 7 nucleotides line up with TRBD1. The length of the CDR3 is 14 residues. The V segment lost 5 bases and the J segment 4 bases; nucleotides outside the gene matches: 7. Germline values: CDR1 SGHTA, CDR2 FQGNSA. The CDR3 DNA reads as TGTGCCAGCAGCGCGGACAGGTCGATCTATGGCTACACCTTC. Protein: CASSADRSIYGYTF.

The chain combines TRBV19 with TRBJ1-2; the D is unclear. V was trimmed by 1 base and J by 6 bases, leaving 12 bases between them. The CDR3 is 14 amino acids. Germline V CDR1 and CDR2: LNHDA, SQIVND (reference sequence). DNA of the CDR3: TGTGCCAGTAGTATAGTCGGCCTGTCAAATGGCTACACCTTC. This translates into CASSIVGLSNGYTF.

CDR3 region: CASSTRGAGIGETQYF. The CDR3 coding sequence is TGTGCCAGCAGCACAAGGGGTGCGGGGATTGGGGAGACCCAGTACTTC. The chain employs TRBV9 and TRBJ2-5, with a weak D call TRBD2 (6 bases). V was pared by 4 bases and J by 5 bases, with 21 bases between. Germline V lookup: CDR1 SGDLS, CDR2 YYNGEE. The length of the CDR3 is 16 residues.

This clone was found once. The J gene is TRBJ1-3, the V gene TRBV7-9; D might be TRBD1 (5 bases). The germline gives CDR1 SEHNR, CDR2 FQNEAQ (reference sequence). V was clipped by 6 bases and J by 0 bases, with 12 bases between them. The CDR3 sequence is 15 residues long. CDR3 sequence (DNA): TGTGCCAGCAGTGCCTCAGGGAGCTCTGGAAACACCATATATTTT. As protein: CASSASGSSGNTIYF.

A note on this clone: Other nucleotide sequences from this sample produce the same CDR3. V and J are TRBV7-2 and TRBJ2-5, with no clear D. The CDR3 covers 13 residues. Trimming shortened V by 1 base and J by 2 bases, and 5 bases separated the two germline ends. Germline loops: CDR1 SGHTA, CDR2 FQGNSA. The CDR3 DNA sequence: TGTGCCAGCAGCTTAGGCTTTCAAGAGACCCAGTACTTC. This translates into CASSLGFQETQYF.

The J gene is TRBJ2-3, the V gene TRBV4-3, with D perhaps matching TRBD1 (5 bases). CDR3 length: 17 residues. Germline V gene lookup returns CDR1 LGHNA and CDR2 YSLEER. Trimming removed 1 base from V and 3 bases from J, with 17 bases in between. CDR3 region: CASSQGGRRAGTDTQYF. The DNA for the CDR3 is TGCGCCAGCAGCCAAGGTGGGCGCAGGGCAGGGACAGATACGCAGTATTTT.

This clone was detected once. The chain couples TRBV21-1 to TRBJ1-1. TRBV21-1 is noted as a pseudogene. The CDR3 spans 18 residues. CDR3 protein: CASILLPRAGGRDTEAFF. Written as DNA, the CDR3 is TGTGCCAGCATTCTACTCCCCCGGGCGGGGGGTAGGGACACTGAAGCTTTCTTT.

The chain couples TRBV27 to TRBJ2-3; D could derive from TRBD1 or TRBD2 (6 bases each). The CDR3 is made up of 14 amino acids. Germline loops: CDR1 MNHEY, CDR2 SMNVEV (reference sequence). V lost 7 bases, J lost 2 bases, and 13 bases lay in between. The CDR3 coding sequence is TGTGCCAGCACCGCGGGACATTTCACAGATACGCAGTATTTT. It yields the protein CASTAGHFTDTQYF.

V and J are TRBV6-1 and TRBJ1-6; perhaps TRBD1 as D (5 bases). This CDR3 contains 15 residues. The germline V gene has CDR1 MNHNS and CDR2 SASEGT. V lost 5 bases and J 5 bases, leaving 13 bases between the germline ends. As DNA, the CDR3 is TGTGCCAGCAGTCGGGGACGGCAGGATAATTCACCCCTCCACTTT. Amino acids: CASSRGRQDNSPLHF.

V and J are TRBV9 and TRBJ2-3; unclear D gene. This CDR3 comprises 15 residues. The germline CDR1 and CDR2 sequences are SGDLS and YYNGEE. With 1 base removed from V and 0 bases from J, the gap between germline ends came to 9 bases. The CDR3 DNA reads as TGTGCCAGCAGCGTATACAGCGTTAGCACAGATACGCAGTATTTT. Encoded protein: CASSVYSVSTDTQYF.

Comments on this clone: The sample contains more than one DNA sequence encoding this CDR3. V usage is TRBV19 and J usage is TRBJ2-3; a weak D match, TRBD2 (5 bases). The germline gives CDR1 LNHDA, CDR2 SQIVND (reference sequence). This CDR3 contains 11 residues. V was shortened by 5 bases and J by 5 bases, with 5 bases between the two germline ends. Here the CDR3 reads CASSRGDTQYF. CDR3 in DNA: TGTGCCAGTAGTCGGGGAGATACGCAGTATTTT.

CDR3 residues: CASSPGLAGIEQFF. CDR3 DNA: TGTGCCAGCAGCCCCGGACTAGCGGGAATTGAGCAGTTCTTC. V is TRBV7-3 and J is TRBJ2-1; 12 bases agree with TRBD2. Looked up from germline, CDR1 is SGHTA and CDR2 is FQGTGA. The CDR3 covers 14 residues. J gave up 9 bases and V 5 bases, and 5 bases lay outside the gene matches.

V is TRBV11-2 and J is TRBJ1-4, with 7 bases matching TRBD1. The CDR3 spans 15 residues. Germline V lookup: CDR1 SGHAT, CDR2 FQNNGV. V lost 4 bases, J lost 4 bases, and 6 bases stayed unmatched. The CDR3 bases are TGTGCCAGCAGCTCTACAGGGGCGGGTAATGAAAAACTGTTTTTT. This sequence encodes CASSSTGAGNEKLFF.

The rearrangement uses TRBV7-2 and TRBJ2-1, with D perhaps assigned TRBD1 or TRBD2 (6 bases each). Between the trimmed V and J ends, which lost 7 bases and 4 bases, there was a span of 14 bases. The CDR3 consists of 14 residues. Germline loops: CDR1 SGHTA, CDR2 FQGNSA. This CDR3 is CASTTGAGYNEQFF. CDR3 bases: TGTGCCAGCACCACGGGGGCTGGGTACAATGAGCAGTTCTTC.

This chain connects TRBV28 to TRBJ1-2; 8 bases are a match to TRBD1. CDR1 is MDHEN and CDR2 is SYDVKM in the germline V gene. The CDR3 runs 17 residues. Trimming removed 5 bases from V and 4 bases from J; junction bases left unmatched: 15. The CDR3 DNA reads TGTGCCAGCAGTCTTGATGTAAACGGACAGGGAGGCTATGGCTACACCTTC. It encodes CASSLDVNGQGGYGYTF.

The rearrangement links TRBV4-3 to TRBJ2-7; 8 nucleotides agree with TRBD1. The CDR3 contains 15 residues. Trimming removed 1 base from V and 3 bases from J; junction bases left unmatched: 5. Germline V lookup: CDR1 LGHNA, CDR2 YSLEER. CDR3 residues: CASSQGGTGNYEQYF. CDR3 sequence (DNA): TGCGCCAGCAGCCAAGGAGGGACAGGAAACTACGAGCAGTACTTC.

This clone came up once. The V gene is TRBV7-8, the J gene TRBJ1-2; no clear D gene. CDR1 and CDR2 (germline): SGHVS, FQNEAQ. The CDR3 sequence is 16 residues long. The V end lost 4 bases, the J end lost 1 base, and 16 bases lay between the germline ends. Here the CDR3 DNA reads TGTGCCAGCAGCTCCATCCTGAGAGGGATTAACTATGGCTACACCTTC. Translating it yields CASSSILRGINYGYTF.